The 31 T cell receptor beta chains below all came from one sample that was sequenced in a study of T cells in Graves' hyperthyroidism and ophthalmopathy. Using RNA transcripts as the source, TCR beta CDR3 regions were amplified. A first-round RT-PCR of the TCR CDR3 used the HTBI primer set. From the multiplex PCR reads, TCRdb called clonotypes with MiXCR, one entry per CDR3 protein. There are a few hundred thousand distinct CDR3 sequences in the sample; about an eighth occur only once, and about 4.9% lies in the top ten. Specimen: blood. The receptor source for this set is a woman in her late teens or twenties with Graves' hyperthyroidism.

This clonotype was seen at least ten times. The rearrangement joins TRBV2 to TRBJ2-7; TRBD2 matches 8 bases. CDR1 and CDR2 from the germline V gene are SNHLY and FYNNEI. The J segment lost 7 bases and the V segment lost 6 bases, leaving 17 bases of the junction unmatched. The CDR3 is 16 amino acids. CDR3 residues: CASSLQETGGGGEQYF. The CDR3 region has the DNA TGTGCCAGCAGCCTTCAAGAGACAGGCGGCGGGGGGGAGCAGTACTTC.

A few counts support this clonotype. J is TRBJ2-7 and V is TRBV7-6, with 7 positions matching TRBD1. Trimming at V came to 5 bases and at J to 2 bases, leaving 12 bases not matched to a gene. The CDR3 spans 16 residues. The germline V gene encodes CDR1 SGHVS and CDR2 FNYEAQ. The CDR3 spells CASSTGRTGVAYEQYF. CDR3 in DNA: TGTGCCAGCAGCACAGGAAGGACAGGAGTCGCCTACGAGCAGTACTTC.

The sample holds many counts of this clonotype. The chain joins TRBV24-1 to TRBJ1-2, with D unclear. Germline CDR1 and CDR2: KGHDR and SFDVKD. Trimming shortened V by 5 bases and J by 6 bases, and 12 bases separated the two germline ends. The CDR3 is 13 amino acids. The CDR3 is CATSGRGTHGYTF. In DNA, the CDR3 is TGTGCCACCAGTGGACGAGGCACGCATGGCTACACCTTC.

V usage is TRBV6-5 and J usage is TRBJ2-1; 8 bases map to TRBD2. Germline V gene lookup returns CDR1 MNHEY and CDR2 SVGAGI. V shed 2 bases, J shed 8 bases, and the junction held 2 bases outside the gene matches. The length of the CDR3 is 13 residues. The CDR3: CASSYGLAHEQFF. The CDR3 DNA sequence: TGTGCCAGCAGTTACGGACTAGCCCATGAGCAGTTCTTC.

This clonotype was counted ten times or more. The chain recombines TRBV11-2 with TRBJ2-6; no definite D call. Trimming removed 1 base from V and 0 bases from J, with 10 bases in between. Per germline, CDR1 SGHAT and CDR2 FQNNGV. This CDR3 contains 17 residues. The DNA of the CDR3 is TGTGCCAGCAGCTTAGCCCCATTCGACTCTGGGGCCAACGTCCTGACTTTC. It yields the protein CASSLAPFDSGANVLTF.

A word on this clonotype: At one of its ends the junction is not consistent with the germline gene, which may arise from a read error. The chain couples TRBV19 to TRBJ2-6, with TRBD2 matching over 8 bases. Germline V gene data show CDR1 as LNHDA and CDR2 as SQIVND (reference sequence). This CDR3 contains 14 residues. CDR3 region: CASSSSGGASVLTF. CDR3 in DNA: TGTGCCAGTAGCTCTTCGGGAGGGGCCAGCGTCCTGACTTTC. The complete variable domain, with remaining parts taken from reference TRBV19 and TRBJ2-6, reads DGGITQSPKYLFRKEGQNVTLSCEQNLNHDAMYWYRQDPGQGLRLIYYSQIVNDFQKGDIAEGYSVSREKKESFPLTVTSAQKNPTAFYLCASSSSGGASVLTFGAGSRLTVL.

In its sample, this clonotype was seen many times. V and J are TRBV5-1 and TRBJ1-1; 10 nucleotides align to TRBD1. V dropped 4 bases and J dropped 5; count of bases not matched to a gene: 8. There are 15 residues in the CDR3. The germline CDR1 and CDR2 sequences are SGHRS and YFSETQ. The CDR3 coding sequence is TGCGCCAGCAGCCAAGACGGACAGGGGGGAACTGAAGCTTTCTTT. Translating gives CASSQDGQGGTEAFF.

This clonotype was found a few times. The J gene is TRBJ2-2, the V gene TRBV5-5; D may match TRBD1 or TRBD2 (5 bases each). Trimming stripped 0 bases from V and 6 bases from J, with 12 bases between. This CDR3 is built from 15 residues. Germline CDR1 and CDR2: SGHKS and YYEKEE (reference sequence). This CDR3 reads CASSLAGMGAGELFF. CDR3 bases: TGTGCCAGCAGCTTGGCGGGGATGGGGGCCGGGGAGCTGTTTTTT.

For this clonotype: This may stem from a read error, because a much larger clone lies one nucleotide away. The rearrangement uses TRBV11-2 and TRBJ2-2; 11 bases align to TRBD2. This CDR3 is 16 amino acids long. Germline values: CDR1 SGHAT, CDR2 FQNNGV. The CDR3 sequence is CAGSLGTSGNTGELFF. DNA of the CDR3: TGTGCCGGCAGCTTAGGGACTAGCGGTAACACCGGGGAGCTGTTTTTT.

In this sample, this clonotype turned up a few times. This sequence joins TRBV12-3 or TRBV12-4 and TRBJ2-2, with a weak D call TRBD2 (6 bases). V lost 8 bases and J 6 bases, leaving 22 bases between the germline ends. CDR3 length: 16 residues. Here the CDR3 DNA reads TGTGCCAGCGGAATACGGGTGGGGGGAGCATCCGGGGAGCTGTTTTTT. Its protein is CASGIRVGGASGELFF.

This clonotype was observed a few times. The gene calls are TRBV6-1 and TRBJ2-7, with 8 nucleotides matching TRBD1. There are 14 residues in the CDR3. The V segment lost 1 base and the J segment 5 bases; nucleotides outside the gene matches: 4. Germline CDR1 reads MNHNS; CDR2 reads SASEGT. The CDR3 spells CASSEGQGAHEQYF. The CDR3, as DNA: TGTGCCAGCAGTGAAGGGCAGGGGGCCCACGAGCAGTACTTC.

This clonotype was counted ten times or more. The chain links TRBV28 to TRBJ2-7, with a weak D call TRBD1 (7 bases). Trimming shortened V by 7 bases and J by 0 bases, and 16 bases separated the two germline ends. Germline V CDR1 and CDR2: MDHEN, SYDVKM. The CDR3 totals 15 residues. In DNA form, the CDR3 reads TGTGCCAGCAAACCAGGGGGGCGGACCTCCTACGAGCAGTACTTC. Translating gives CASKPGGRTSYEQYF.

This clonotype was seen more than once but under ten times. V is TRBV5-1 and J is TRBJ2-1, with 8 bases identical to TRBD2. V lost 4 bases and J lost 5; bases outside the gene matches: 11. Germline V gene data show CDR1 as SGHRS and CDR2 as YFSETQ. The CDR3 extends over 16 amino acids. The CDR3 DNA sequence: TGCGCCAGCAGCGGGGGGGGGGTGCGGGAGGACAATGAGCAGTTCTTC. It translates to CASSGGGVREDNEQFF.

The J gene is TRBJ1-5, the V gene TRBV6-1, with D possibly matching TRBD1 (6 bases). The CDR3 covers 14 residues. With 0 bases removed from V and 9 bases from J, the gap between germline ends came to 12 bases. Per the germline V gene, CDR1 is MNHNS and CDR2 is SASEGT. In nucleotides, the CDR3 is TGTGCCAGCAGTGAAGCGGGGGCGCGGGGGCCCCAGCATTTT. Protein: CASSEAGARGPQHF.

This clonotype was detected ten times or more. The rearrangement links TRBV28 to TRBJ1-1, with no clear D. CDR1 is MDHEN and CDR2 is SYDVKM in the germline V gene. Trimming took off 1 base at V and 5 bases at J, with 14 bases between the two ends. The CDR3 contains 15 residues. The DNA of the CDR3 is TGTGCCAGCAGTTTATCACCGATAAGTAGAACTGAAGCTTTCTTT. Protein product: CASSLSPISRTEAFF. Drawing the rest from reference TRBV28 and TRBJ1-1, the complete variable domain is DVKVTQSSRYLVKRTGEKVFLECVQDMDHENMFWYRQDPGLGLRLIYFSYDVKMKEKGDIPEGYSVSREKKERFSLILESASTNQTSMYLCASSLSPISRTEAFFGQGTRLTVV.

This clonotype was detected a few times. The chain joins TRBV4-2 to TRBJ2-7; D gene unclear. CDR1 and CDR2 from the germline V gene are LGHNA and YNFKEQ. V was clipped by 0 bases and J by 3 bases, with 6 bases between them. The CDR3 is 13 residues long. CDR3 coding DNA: TGTGCCAGCAGCCAAGATTTGGGCTACGAGCAGTACTTC. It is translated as CASSQDLGYEQYF.

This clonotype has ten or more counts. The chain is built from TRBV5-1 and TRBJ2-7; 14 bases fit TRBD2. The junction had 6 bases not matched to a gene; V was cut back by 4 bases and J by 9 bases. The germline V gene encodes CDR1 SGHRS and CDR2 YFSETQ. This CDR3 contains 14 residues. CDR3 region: CASSPGTSGSRQYF. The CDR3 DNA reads TGCGCCAGCAGCCCCGGGACTAGCGGGAGTAGGCAGTACTTC.

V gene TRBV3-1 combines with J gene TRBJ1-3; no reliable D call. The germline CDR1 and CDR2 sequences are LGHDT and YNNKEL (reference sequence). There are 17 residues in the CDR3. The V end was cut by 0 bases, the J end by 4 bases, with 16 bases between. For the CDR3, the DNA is TGTGCCAGCAGCCAAGAACGTGGCGGAACGTCCGGAAACACCATATATTTT. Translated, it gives CASSQERGGTSGNTIYF.

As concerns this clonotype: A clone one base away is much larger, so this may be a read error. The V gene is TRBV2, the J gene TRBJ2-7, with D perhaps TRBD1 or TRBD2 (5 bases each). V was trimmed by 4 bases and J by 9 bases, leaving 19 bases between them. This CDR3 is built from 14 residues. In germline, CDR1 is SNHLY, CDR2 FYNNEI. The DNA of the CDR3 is TGTGCCAGCAGTGCGAGGTGGTTCGGGGACGGGCAGTACTTC. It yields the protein CASSARWFGDGQYF.

CDR3 sequence reads: CASSDLQSGYEQYF. CDR3 nucleotide sequence: TGTGCCAGCAGTGATCTACAGAGTGGATACGAGCAGTACTTC. This rearrangement joins TRBV6-1 to TRBJ2-7; no clear D gene. Germline V lookup: CDR1 MNHNS, CDR2 SASEGT. V lost 3 bases and J lost 4, with 13 bases in between. This CDR3 spans 14 amino acids.

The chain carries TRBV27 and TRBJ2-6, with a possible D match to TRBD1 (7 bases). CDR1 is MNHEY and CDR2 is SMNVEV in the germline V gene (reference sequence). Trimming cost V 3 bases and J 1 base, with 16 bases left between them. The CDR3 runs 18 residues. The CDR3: CASSFNARGRSGANVLTF. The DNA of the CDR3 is TGTGCCAGCAGTTTTAACGCCAGGGGGAGGTCTGGGGCCAACGTCCTGACTTTC. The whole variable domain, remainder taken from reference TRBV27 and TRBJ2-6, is EAQVTQNPRYLITVTGKKLTVTCSQNMNHEYMSWYRQDPGLGLRQIYYSMNVEVTDKGDVPEGYKVSRKEKRNFPLILESPSPNQTSLYFCASSFNARGRSGANVLTFGAGSRLTVL.

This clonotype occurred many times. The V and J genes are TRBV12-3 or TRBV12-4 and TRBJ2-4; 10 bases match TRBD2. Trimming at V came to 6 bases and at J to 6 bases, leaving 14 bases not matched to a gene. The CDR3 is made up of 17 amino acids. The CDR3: CASSHLRTSGKGNIQYF. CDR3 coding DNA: TGTGCCAGCAGCCACCTTCGAACTAGCGGGAAAGGAAACATTCAGTACTTC.

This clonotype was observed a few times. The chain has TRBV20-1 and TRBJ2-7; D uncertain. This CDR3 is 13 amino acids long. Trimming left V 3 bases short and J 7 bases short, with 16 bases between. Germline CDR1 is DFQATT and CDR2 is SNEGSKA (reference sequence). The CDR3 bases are TGCAGTGCTAGTCCGGTAGCTGTAGGGGAGCAGTACTTC. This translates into CSASPVAVGEQYF.

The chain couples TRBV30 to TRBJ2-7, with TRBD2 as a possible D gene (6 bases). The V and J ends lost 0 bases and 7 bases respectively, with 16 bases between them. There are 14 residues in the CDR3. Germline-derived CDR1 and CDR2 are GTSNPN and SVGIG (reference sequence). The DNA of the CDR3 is TGTGCCTGGAGTGTATCGGGAGCCTTCGGTGAGCAGTACTTC. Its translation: CAWSVSGAFGEQYF.

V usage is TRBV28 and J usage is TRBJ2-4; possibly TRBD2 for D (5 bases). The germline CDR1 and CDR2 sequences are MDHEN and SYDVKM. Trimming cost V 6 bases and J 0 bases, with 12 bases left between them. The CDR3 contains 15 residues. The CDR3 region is CASSEGTLAKNIQYF. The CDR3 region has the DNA TGTGCCAGCAGCGAGGGAACCCTAGCCAAAAACATTCAGTACTTC.

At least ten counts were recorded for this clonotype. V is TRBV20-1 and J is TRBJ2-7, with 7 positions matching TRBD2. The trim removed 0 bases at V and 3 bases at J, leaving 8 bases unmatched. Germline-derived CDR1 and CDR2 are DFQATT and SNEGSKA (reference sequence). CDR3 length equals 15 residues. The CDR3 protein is CSARDVLGLFYEQYF. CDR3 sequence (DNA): TGCAGTGCTAGAGATGTGTTGGGACTATTCTACGAGCAGTACTTC.

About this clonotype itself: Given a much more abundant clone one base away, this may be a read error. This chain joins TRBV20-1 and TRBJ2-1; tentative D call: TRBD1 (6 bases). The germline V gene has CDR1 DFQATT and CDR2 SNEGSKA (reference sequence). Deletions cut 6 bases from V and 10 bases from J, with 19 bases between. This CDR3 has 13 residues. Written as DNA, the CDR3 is TGCAGTGCCAAGGACAGAGAGCCCTACGAGCAGTTCTTC. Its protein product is CSAKDREPYEQFF.

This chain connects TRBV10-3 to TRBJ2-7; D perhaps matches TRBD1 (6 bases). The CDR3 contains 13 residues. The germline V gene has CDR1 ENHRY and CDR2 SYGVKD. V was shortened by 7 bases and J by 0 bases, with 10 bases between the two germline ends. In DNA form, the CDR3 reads TGTGCCATCAAAGGACAGAGCTCCTACGAGCAGTACTTC. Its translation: CAIKGQSSYEQYF.

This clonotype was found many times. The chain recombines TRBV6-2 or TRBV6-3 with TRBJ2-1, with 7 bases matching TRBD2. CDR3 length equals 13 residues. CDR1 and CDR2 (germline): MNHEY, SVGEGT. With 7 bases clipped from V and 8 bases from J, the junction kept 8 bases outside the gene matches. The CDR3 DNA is TGTGCCAGCAAACCGAATGGGGGGGATGAGCAGTTCTTC. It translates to CASKPNGGDEQFF.

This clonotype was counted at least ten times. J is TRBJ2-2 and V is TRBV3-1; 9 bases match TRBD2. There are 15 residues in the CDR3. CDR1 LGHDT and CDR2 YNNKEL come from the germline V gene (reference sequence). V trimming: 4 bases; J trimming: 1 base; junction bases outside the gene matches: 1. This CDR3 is CASSLSGGNTGELFF. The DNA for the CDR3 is TGTGCCAGCAGCCTTAGCGGGGGGAACACCGGGGAGCTGTTTTTT.

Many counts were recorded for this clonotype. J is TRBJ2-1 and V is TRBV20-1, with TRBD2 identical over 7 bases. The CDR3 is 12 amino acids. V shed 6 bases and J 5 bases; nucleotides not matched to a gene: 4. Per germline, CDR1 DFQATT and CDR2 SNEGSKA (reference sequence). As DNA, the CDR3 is TGCAGTGCCTTTACTAGCGACAATGAGCAGTTCTTC. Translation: CSAFTSDNEQFF.